This entry describes one TCR beta chain. Its target antigen remains unknown. The sample holds no much larger clone one base away, and base qualities are not on file. The data are from a study of CD8+ T cells in alopecia areata (dated by TCRdb to 2016 to 2018). Regarding the complete study: Treated patients were enrolled in an open-label pilot trial of oral tofacitinib, 5 to 10 mg twice daily, for moderate-to-severe alopecia areata. Patients received tofacitinib for 6 to 18 months and were then followed off drug for 6 months to check for delayed response and recurrence. To study T cell clonal expansion in alopecia areata, the researchers applied high-throughput TCRbeta sequencing to both the C3H/HeJ mouse model and human patients. Scalp tissue and sorted CD4+ and CD8+ peripheral blood T cells from patchy and totalis/universalis alopecia areata patients and from healthy controls were covered by human TCRbeta sequencing. Patients on tofacitinib were biopsied at baseline and after 4 and 24 weeks of treatment, and several of the patients also had a later scalp biopsy. Scalp clonality was compared across normal scalp (n=4), patchy alopecia areata scalp (n=8), and alopecia totalis/universalis scalp (n=8). RNA came from the PAXgene miRNA kit for fixed scalp, the miRNeasy kit for PBMCs, and the RNeasy kit for mouse skin. Amplification of TCRbeta CDR3 regions was done by immunoSEQ multiplex PCR using 35 Vbeta forward primers and 13 Jbeta reverse primers.

From a lookup of the germline V gene, CDR1 and CDR2 are MRHNA and SNTAGT. From cysteine to phenylalanine, the CDR3 is 13 amino acids long. The DNA shown is the 39-base CDR3, in frame from base 1. V is shortened by 2 bases, J by 8 bases, and the region joining them spans 12 bases. Library method: the immunoSEQ multiplex PCR assay. To provide template for TCR sequencing, every sample had RNA extracted and reverse transcribed into cDNA. SuperScript III was used for first-strand cDNA synthesis, primed with a 2:1 mix of oligo-dT and random hexamers. Amplification bias was assessed with a synthetic immune receptor repertoire, and residual bias was removed computationally. The study's processing was this. After raw reads were preprocessed to remove errors, the CDR3 was defined following IMGT conventions as running from the conserved cysteine to phenylalanine. Clonality was computed as 1 minus the Shannon entropy, with the entropy normalized by log2 of the number of productive unique TCRs. Whether each scalp clone was CD4 or CD8 was inferred by checking scalp TCRbeta sequences against the CD4 and CD8 repertoires from sorted blood. TCRdb stores this immuneACCESS table with in-frame sequences only. Part of the clones is absent; in the studies checked, under half of the shortfall reflects unresolved V genes, and no reason is known for the rest. V, J and clone size are those of that table, while D and trimming were read from the DNA. In this sample the table shows fewer than 150,000 clones, roughly two fifths of which occur a single time. Approximately 2.8% of the sample goes to the ten largest clones.

General study outcomes and caveats: Scalp TCR repertoire analysis is complicated because resident alphabeta T cells in normal human skin are also sequenced, whereas mouse skin is dominated by gammadelta T cells. Compared with normal scalp, lesional scalp, particularly in alopecia totalis/universalis, had higher clonality and more expanded CD8+ clones, which suggests antigenic drive. Compared with mice, TCR sequences shared between patients were less clear, possibly partly because of HLA diversity across the patient population.

Lesional scalp punch biopsies and peripheral blood were collected from alopecia areata patients. PBMCs were isolated by density centrifugation and stained for CD3, CD4 and CD8, and CD4+ and CD8+ T cells were sorted on a FACSAria. The clonotype was recovered from a human donor with alopecia areata. The rearranged segments are TRBV6-4 and TRBJ1-2; D gene: possibly TRBD1, on 5 matching bases. The sample comprised CD4+ T cells sorted from blood. The nucleotide sequence is TGTGCCAGCAGTGACCGGGACCCCCCGGGCTACACCTTC. This gives the protein CASSDRDPPGYTF.